Shown below are 19 T cell receptor beta chains from a single sample sequenced in a study of blood T cell repertoires in COVID-19. Data came from immunoSEQ multiplex PCR; TCRdb stores just in-frame clones and leaves some out. The data hold some 400,000 clones, with approximately 90% observed a single time. Sequenced input: PBMCs or T cells enriched from blood (not recorded which). Every receptor here comes from a woman between 40 and 50 years old who had been exposed to COVID-19.

This CDR3 reads CASSSRTGGIGKLFF. The CDR3, as DNA: TGTGCCAGCAGCTCTAGGACAGGGGGCATTGGAAAACTGTTTTTT. The chain joins TRBV5-6 to TRBJ1-4; TRBD1 aligns across 11 bases. V was clipped by 3 bases and J by 10 bases; unmatched bases: 8. Germline lookup yields CDR1 SGHDT and CDR2 YYEEEE. The CDR3 length is 15 residues.

This rearrangement joins TRBV18 to TRBJ2-5; D gene unclear. The CDR3 loop spans 13 amino acids. Trimming stripped 2 bases from V and 0 bases from J, with 4 bases between. In germline, CDR1 is KGHSH, CDR2 LQKENI. The CDR3 nucleotides read TGTGCCAGCTCACCAGACTACCAAGAGACCCAGTACTTC. It encodes CASSPDYQETQYF.

The V call is TRBV9, the J call TRBJ2-1; 12 bases are a match to TRBD2. The germline V gene has CDR1 SGDLS and CDR2 YYNGEE. This CDR3 is 17 amino acids long. V was clipped by 0 bases and J by 8 bases; unmatched bases: 9. For the CDR3, the DNA is TGTGCCAGCAGCGTAGACCCTAGCGGGGGGGCTATAGATGAGCAGTTCTTC. It encodes CASSVDPSGGAIDEQFF. The full variable domain, its missing parts supplied by reference TRBV9 and TRBJ2-1, is DSGVTQTPKHLITATGQRVTLRCSPRSGDLSVYWYQQSLDQGLQFLIQYYNGEERAKGNILERFSAQQFPDLHSELNLSSLELGDSALYFCASSVDPSGGAIDEQFFGPGTRLTVL.

The genes are TRBV6-5 and TRBJ1-1, with D tentatively TRBD1 (5 bases). V lost 7 bases to trimming and J lost 4 bases, with 19 bases between them. CDR3 length: 15 residues. Germline V gene data show CDR1 as MNHEY and CDR2 as SVGAGI. The DNA of the CDR3 is TGTGCCAGCACCCCTTCGACAGTCATTGGCACTGAAGCTTTCTTT. Its translation: CASTPSTVIGTEAFF.

This clone was picked up one time. The genes are TRBV19 and TRBJ1-1; 11 bases are a match to TRBD1. Germline loops: CDR1 LNHDA, CDR2 SQIVND (reference sequence). This CDR3 comprises 16 residues. Trimming at V came to 5 bases and at J to 4 bases, leaving 9 bases not matched to a gene. This CDR3 reads CASSFLGQGAVTEAFF. The DNA for the CDR3 is TGTGCCAGTAGTTTCCTAGGACAGGGGGCGGTCACTGAAGCTTTCTTT.

The chain carries TRBV30 and TRBJ1-6; TRBD1 matches 10 bases. Trimming took 2 bases from V and 3 from J; bases not matched to a gene: 7. The CDR3 is 17 amino acids. Germline V gene data show CDR1 as GTSNPN and CDR2 as SVGIG (reference sequence). This CDR3 reads CAWSPGQGPGYNSPLHF. CDR3 in DNA: TGTGCCTGGAGTCCGGGACAGGGGCCCGGCTATAATTCACCCCTCCACTTT.

CDR3 in amino acids: CASSLSRDSYNEQFF. The DNA for the CDR3 is TGTGCCAGCAGCTTAAGCAGGGATTCCTACAATGAGCAGTTCTTC. The rearrangement joins TRBV7-2 to TRBJ2-1, with D maybe TRBD1 (5 bases). In germline, CDR1 is SGHTA, CDR2 FQGNSA. Trimming pared 2 bases from V and 1 base from J, leaving 9 bases between. The CDR3 has 15 residues.

The CDR3 protein is CATSDLQGRGQFF. CDR3 nucleotide sequence: TGTGCCACCAGTGATTTGCAGGGCAGGGGGCAGTTCTTC. The genes are TRBV24-1 and TRBJ2-1; D is possibly TRBD1 (6 bases). With 0 bases removed from V and 12 bases from J, the gap between germline ends came to 11 bases. The CDR3 runs to 13 residues. CDR1 is KGHDR and CDR2 is SFDVKD in the germline V gene.

The rearrangement links TRBV15 to TRBJ2-7, with no clear D. Per germline, CDR1 LNHNV and CDR2 YYDKDF (reference sequence). CDR3 size: 13 residues. The V end was cut by 5 bases, the J end by 3 bases, with 11 bases between. In DNA, the CDR3 is TGTGCCACCAGCTACCGGTTAAGCTACGAGCAGTACTTC. Residues: CATSYRLSYEQYF.

This chain joins TRBV3-1 (or the pseudogene TRBV3-2) and TRBJ2-5, with a weak D call TRBD1 (6 bases). The CDR3 runs 20 residues. Trimming pared 0 bases from V and 2 bases from J, leaving 25 bases between. Looked up from germline, CDR1 is LGHDT and CDR2 is YNNKEL (reference sequence). CDR3 region: CASSQDRSAIMHTGQETQYF. As DNA, the CDR3 is TGTGCCAGCAGCCAAGATAGGTCGGCAATCATGCATACAGGGCAAGAGACCCAGTACTTC.

The chain recombines TRBV4-1 with TRBJ1-1; unclear D gene. Trimming removed 1 base at V and 1 base at J, with 4 bases between. The CDR3 contains 13 residues. Germline lookup yields CDR1 MGHRA and CDR2 YSYEKL. The DNA of the CDR3 is TGCGCCAGCAGCCAAGCAGGGAACACTGAAGCTTTCTTT. It codes for CASSQAGNTEAFF.

This sequence joins TRBV6-2 or TRBV6-3 and TRBJ1-1; TRBD1 matches 8 bases. Germline V gives CDR1 MNHEY, CDR2 SVGEGT. V shed 5 bases, J shed 0 bases, and the junction held 5 bases outside the gene matches. CDR3 length equals 15 residues. In nucleotides, the CDR3 is TGTGCCAGCAGTCGCAGGGGGCTCATGAACACTGAAGCTTTCTTT. It encodes CASSRRGLMNTEAFF.

The chain joins TRBV27 to TRBJ1-4; possibly TRBD1 for D (6 bases). The CDR3 is made up of 15 amino acids. V was shortened by 5 bases and J by 1 base, with 11 bases between the two germline ends. CDR1 is MNHEY, CDR2 SMNVEV, per germline (reference sequence). In DNA, the CDR3 is TGTGCCAGCAGTGTACAGGGAGTAACTAATGAAAAACTGTTTTTT. Translated: CASSVQGVTNEKLFF.

CDR3 in amino acids: CASSQNRVSTYEQYF. In DNA, the CDR3 is TGCGCCAGCAGCCAGAACAGGGTATCGACCTACGAGCAGTACTTC. The gene calls are TRBV5-1 and TRBJ2-7, with a tentative D call TRBD1 (6 bases). The CDR3 spans 15 residues. Trimming shortened V by 4 bases and J by 2 bases, and 16 bases separated the two germline ends. Germline values: CDR1 SGHRS, CDR2 YFSETQ.

This chain links TRBV6-1 with TRBJ2-7; D is unresolved. This CDR3 spans 15 amino acids. The V gene's germline CDR1 is MNHNS and CDR2 SASEGT. With 1 base removed from V and 2 bases from J, the gap between germline ends came to 12 bases. CDR3 residues: CASSEELAEAYEQYF. The CDR3 nucleotides are TGTGCCAGCAGTGAAGAATTAGCCGAAGCCTACGAGCAGTACTTC.

The chain is built from TRBV5-4 and TRBJ1-4; 11 bases fit TRBD1. V gave up 4 bases and J gave up 7 bases; unmatched junction bases: 3. The CDR3 sequence is 14 residues long. CDR1 and CDR2 (germline): SGHNT, YYREEE (reference sequence). CDR3 coding DNA: TGTGCCAGCAGCCCGGGACAGGGGGGTGAAAAACTGTTTTTT. It encodes CASSPGQGGEKLFF.

The rearrangement joins TRBV6-2 or TRBV6-3 to TRBJ2-1; TRBD1 is a possible D gene (5 bases). Between the trimmed V and J ends, which lost 0 bases and 1 base, there was a span of 13 bases. Germline-derived CDR1 and CDR2 are MNHEY and SVGEGT. This CDR3 is built from 17 residues. This CDR3 reads CASSYSDRGFSYNEQFF. DNA of the CDR3: TGTGCCAGCAGTTACTCGGATAGGGGATTTTCCTACAATGAGCAGTTCTTC.

The rearrangement links TRBV20-1 to TRBJ1-2; D uncertain. The CDR3 consists of 11 residues. The germline CDR1 and CDR2 sequences are DFQATT and SNEGSKA (reference sequence). V was clipped by 5 bases and J by 6 bases, with 10 bases between them. CDR3 nucleotides: TGCAGTGCTCCGCGGACTGATGGCTACACCTTC. Amino acids: CSAPRTDGYTF.

V gene TRBV7-9 combines with J gene TRBJ2-1; 7 bases are a match to TRBD1. This CDR3 region has 13 residues. The germline V gene has CDR1 SEHNR and CDR2 FQNEAQ (reference sequence). The V gene end was trimmed by 4 bases and the J gene end by 12 bases; junction bases not matched to a gene: 9. Written as DNA, the CDR3 is TGTGCCAGCAGCTCACTCCCCCACAGGGGGCAGTTCTTC. Translating gives CASSSLPHRGQFF. Based on the CDR3 plus reference TRBV7-9 and TRBJ2-1, the full variable domain is DTGVSQNPRHKITKRGQNVTFRCDPISEHNRLYWYRQTLGQGPEFLTYFQNEAQLEKSRLLSDRFSAERPKGSFSTLEIQRTEQGDSAMYLCASSSLPHRGQFFGPGTRLTVL.